A selection of T cell receptor beta chains follows, all from one sample in a study of post-analysis software for immune sequencing data. TCRdb redid the calling of the PCR reads with MiXCR, one entry per CDR3 protein. Among hundreds of thousands of distinct CDR3 sequences, less than 45% were seen once, and the ten largest hold 9.5% to 13%. Sequenced input: blood. The source is a girl aged 5-17 years with multiple sclerosis. Both conserved end residues are part of each CDR3. A D gene is named only where the DNA matches it firmly. Not every row has a clone size; where given, it reads once, few, many or a size class.

CDR3: CASGTGNGYTF
DNA: TGTGCCAGCGGCACAGGGAATGGCTACACCTTC
D: .
J: TRBJ1-2
size: .
V: TRBV13

CDR3: CAIGRGSGDTQYF
DNA: TGTGCCATCGGTCGCGGGAGTGGAGATACGCAGTATTTT
D: TRBD2
J: TRBJ2-3
size: .
V: TRBV10-3

CDR3: CASSLSAVTTEQFF
DNA: TGCGCCAGCAGCTTGTCTGCGGTTACAACTGAGCAGTTCTTC
D: .
J: TRBJ2-1
size: .
V: TRBV5-1

CDR3: CASSQEGLWGEMRYNEQFF
DNA: TGTGCCAGCAGCCAAGAGGGCCTGTGGGGGGAGATGAGGTACAATGAGCAGTTCTTC
D: .
J: TRBJ2-1
size: .
V: TRBV4-2

CDR3: CASSQDGVRIYNEQFF
DNA: TGCGCCAGCAGCCAAGATGGCGTCCGAATCTACAATGAGCAGTTCTTC
D: .
J: TRBJ2-1
size: .
V: TRBV4-3

CDR3: CASRLGQGPSYEQYF
DNA: TGTGCCAGCAGACTAGGACAGGGACCTTCCTACGAGCAGTACTTC
D: TRBD1
J: TRBJ2-7
size: .
V: TRBV7-2

CDR3: CSVEGTSATSSESGELFF
DNA: TGCAGCGTTGAAGGGACTAGCGCCACTTCTTCGGAGTCCGGGGAGCTGTTTTTT
D: TRBD2
J: TRBJ2-2
size: .
V: TRBV29-1

CDR3: CASSLSTGNSGANVLTF
DNA: TGTGCCAGCAGTTTGTCGACAGGGAACTCTGGGGCCAACGTCCTGACTTTC
D: TRBD1
J: TRBJ2-6
size: .
V: TRBV6-6

CDR3: CSASEKGLEDEQFF
DNA: TGCAGTGCTAGCGAGAAGGGGCTGGAAGATGAGCAGTTCTTC
D: .
J: TRBJ2-1
size: .
V: TRBV20-1

CDR3: CASSSGTGLTQGGKLFF
DNA: TGTGCCAGCAGTTCCGGGACAGGCCTTACTCAAGGAGGAAAACTGTTTTTT
D: TRBD1
J: TRBJ1-4
size: few
V: TRBV12-3/TRBV12-4

CDR3: CASSLQGVTPYEQYF
DNA: TGTGCCAGCAGCTTACAAGGTGTCACCCCCTACGAGCAGTACTTC
D: .
J: TRBJ2-7
size: few
V: TRBV7-9

CDR3: CASSSPGQGFYYEQYF
DNA: TGTGCCAGCAGTTCCCCGGGACAGGGGTTCTACTACGAGCAGTACTTC
D: TRBD1
J: TRBJ2-7
size: .
V: TRBV28

CDR3: CASSQSGTAYNEQFF
DNA: TGTGCCAGCAGTCAGTCCGGGACAGCCTACAATGAGCAGTTCTTC
D: TRBD1
J: TRBJ2-1
size: .
V: TRBV3-1

CDR3: CSAEKETQYF
DNA: TGCAGCGCCGAAAAGGAGACCCAGTACTTC
D: .
J: TRBJ2-5
size: .
V: TRBV29-1

CDR3: CSAREAYGYTF
DNA: TGCAGTGCCCGGGAAGCCTATGGCTACACCTTC
D: .
J: TRBJ1-2
size: .
V: TRBV20-1

CDR3: CASSLGRLSETQYF
DNA: TGTGCCAGCAGCTTAGGTAGACTATCAGAGACCCAGTACTTC
D: .
J: TRBJ2-5
size: .
V: TRBV11-2

CDR3: CASSLSGAEEQYF
DNA: TGTGCCAGCAGCTTATCTGGGGCGGAGGAGCAGTACTTC
D: .
J: TRBJ2-7
size: few
V: TRBV11-2

CDR3: CSAGQRLAGDNEQFF
DNA: TGCAGCGCTGGCCAACGACTAGCGGGGGACAATGAGCAGTTCTTC
D: TRBD2
J: TRBJ2-1
size: few
V: TRBV29-1

CDR3: CASSLYRWRGQIEYEQYF
DNA: TGTGCCAGCAGTTTATACCGTTGGAGGGGGCAAATTGAATACGAGCAGTACTTC
D: .
J: TRBJ2-7
size: few
V: TRBV28

CDR3: CASSLSMSHSGEKLFF
DNA: TGTGCCAGCAGTTTATCGATGTCCCACTCTGGGGAAAAACTGTTTTTT
D: .
J: TRBJ1-4
size: .
V: TRBV27

CDR3: CASSQDLGEKLFF
DNA: TGTGCCAGCAGCCAAGATCTTGGGGAAAAACTGTTTTTT
D: .
J: TRBJ1-4
size: .
V: TRBV3-1

CDR3: CSASRGTAGVEAQYF
DNA: TGCAGTGCTAGCAGAGGGACCGCGGGGGTAGAGGCCCAGTACTTC
D: TRBD2
J: TRBJ2-7
size: few
V: TRBV20-1

CDR3: CASSLPSSEGTDTQYF
DNA: TGTGCCAGCAGCTTACCCTCTAGCGAAGGGACAGATACGCAGTATTTT
D: .
J: TRBJ2-3
size: .
V: TRBV13

CDR3: CASAQGVENTEAFF
DNA: TGTGCCAGCGCACAGGGGGTGGAGAACACTGAAGCTTTCTTT
D: TRBD1
J: TRBJ1-1
size: .
V: TRBV7-3

CDR3: CASSFPRGRTSYNEQFF
DNA: TGTGCCAGCAGCTTCCCCAGGGGACGTACCTCCTACAATGAGCAGTTCTTC
D: .
J: TRBJ2-1
size: .
V: TRBV7-2

CDR3: CSARDTEGGGNEQFF
DNA: TGCAGTGCTAGAGATACGGAGGGAGGGGGAAATGAGCAGTTCTTC
D: .
J: TRBJ2-1
size: .
V: TRBV20-1

CDR3: CASSLEFRVPGPFF
DNA: TGCGCCAGCAGCTTGGAGTTTCGGGTTCCGGGTCCGTTCTTC
D: .
J: TRBJ2-1
size: .
V: TRBV5-1

CDR3: CSVEELGFSGRETQYF
DNA: TGCAGCGTTGAAGAGCTGGGTTTTAGCGGCCGGGAGACCCAGTACTTC
D: .
J: TRBJ2-5
size: .
V: TRBV29-1

CDR3: CASTPQLSSTDTQYF
DNA: TGTGCCAGCACCCCTCAACTATCCAGTACAGATACGCAGTATTTT
D: .
J: TRBJ2-3
size: .
V: TRBV11-2

CDR3: CASSLGGTGYYNEQFF
DNA: TGTGCCAGCAGCTTAGGGGGGACAGGGTACTACAATGAGCAGTTCTTC
D: TRBD1
J: TRBJ2-1
size: .
V: TRBV11-2

CDR3: CASSSRGSETQYF
DNA: TGTGCCAGTAGCAGCAGGGGTTCCGAGACCCAGTACTTC
D: .
J: TRBJ2-5
size: .
V: TRBV19

CDR3: CSVEDRGGRGYTF
DNA: TGCAGCGTTGAAGATAGGGGGGGCCGAGGCTACACCTTC
D: .
J: TRBJ1-2
size: .
V: TRBV29-1

CDR3: CSAERTSGSGDTQYF
DNA: TGCAGTGCTGAACGGACTAGCGGGAGTGGAGATACGCAGTATTTT
D: TRBD2
J: TRBJ2-3
size: .
V: TRBV20-1

CDR3: CSVDPGPSGTEAFF
DNA: TGCAGCGTTGACCCGGGCCCCTCGGGCACTGAAGCTTTCTTT
D: .
J: TRBJ1-1
size: .
V: TRBV29-1

CDR3: CASSQDGIQNTGELFF
DNA: TGTGCCAGCAGCCAAGATGGAATACAGAACACCGGGGAGCTGTTTTTT
D: .
J: TRBJ2-2
size: .
V: TRBV4-2

CDR3: CASSSFLSSGTDTQYF
DNA: TGTGCCAGCAGCTCGTTCCTCTCTTCGGGGACAGATACGCAGTATTTT
D: .
J: TRBJ2-3
size: .
V: TRBV7-2

CDR3: CASSWSVDSNQPQHF
DNA: TGTGCCAGCAGTTGGTCAGTGGATAGCAATCAGCCCCAGCATTTT
D: .
J: TRBJ1-5
size: few
V: TRBV27

CDR3: CASSLTVQDTQYF
DNA: TGTGCCAGCAGTTTGACCGTACAGGATACGCAGTATTTT
D: .
J: TRBJ2-3
size: .
V: TRBV12-3/TRBV12-4

CDR3: CASSFVSGRAYEQYF
DNA: TGTGCCAGCAGCTTTGTTAGCGGGAGGGCCTACGAGCAGTACTTC
D: TRBD2
J: TRBJ2-7
size: .
V: TRBV7-9

CDR3: CASTRDRVNNEQFF
DNA: TGTGCCAGCACCAGGGACAGGGTCAACAATGAGCAGTTCTTC
D: TRBD1
J: TRBJ2-1
size: .
V: TRBV6-2/TRBV6-3

CDR3: CASSYSIGVGYYGYTF
DNA: TGTGCCAGCAGTTACTCGATCGGTGTAGGCTACTATGGCTACACCTTC
D: .
J: TRBJ1-2
size: .
V: TRBV6-5

CDR3: CSARAPSSYGYTF
DNA: TGCAGTGCCCGGGCCCCAAGTTCCTATGGCTACACCTTC
D: .
J: TRBJ1-2
size: few
V: TRBV29-1

CDR3: CASSQGVGGYNQPQHF
DNA: TGCGCCAGCAGCCAAGGTGTCGGCGGCTACAATCAGCCCCAGCATTTT
D: .
J: TRBJ1-5
size: .
V: TRBV4-1

CDR3: CSARGLAGGRVSYNEQFF
DNA: TGCAGTGCTAGAGGGCTAGCGGGAGGTAGGGTTTCCTACAATGAGCAGTTCTTC
D: TRBD2
J: TRBJ2-1
size: .
V: TRBV20-1

CDR3: CSAHTSVAKNIQYF
DNA: TGCAGTGCCCATACTAGCGTGGCCAAAAACATTCAGTACTTC
D: TRBD2
J: TRBJ2-4
size: .
V: TRBV20-1

CDR3: CASSSRGRAYNEQFF
DNA: TGTGCCAGCAGTTCGAGAGGGAGGGCCTACAATGAGCAGTTCTTC
D: TRBD2
J: TRBJ2-1
size: .
V: TRBV27

CDR3: CASSQEKGASGNDEQFF
DNA: TGTGCCAGCAGCCAAGAAAAAGGAGCTAGCGGGAACGATGAGCAGTTCTTC
D: TRBD2
J: TRBJ2-1
size: .
V: TRBV4-2

CDR3: CASSVGVRSEQFF
DNA: TGTGCCAGCAGCGTAGGCGTCCGGAGTGAGCAGTTCTTC
D: .
J: TRBJ2-1
size: .
V: TRBV9